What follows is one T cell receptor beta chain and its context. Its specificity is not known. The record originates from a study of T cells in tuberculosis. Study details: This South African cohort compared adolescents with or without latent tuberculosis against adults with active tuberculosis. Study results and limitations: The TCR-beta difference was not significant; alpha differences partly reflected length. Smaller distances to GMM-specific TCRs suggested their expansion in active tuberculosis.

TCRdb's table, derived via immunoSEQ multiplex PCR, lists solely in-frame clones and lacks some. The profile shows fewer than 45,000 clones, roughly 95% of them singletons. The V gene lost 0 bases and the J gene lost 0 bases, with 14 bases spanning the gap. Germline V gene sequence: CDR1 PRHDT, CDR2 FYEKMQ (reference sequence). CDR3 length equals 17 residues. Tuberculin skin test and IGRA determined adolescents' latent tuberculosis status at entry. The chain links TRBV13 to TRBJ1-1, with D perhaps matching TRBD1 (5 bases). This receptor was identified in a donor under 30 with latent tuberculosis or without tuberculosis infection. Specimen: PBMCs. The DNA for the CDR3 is TGTGCCAGCAGCTTAGGACCCCGGGGGGTGATGAACACTGAAGCTTTCTTT. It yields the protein CASSLGPRGVMNTEAFF. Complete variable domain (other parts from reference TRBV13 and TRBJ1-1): AAGVIQSPRHLIKEKRETATLKCYPIPRHDTVYWYQQGPGQDPQFLISFYEKMQSDKGSIPDRFSAQQFSDYHSELNMSSLELGDSALYFCASSLGPRGVMNTEAFFGQGTRLTVV.